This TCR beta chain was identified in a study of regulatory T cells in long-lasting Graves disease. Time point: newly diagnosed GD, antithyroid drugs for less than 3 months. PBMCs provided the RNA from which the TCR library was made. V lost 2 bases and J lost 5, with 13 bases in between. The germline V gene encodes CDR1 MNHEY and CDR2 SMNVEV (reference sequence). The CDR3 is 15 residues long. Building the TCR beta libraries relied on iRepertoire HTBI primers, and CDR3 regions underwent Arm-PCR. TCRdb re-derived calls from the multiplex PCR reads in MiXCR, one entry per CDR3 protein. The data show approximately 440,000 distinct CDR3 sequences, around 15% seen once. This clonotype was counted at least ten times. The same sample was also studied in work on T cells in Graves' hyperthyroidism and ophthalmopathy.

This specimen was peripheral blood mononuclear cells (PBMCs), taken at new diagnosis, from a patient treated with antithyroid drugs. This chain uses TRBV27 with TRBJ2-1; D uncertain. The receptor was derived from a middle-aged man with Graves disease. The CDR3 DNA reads TGTGCCAGCAGTTTAGTCCTCCCGAAAAACAATGAGCAGTTCTTC. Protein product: CASSLVLPKNNEQFF.